Listed below are T cell receptor beta chains from one sample, sequenced in a study of response to subunit inactivated influenza vaccine. TCRdb redid the calling of the RT-PCR reads with MiXCR, one entry per CDR3 protein. Of approximately 480,000 distinct CDR3 sequences listed, approximately 9.9% were seen once; the top ten hold approximately 12%. Sample: PBMCs from blood, taken roughly 47 days after vaccination. The receptors were sampled from a man between 50 and 59 years old who received an inactivated influenza vaccine. Both conserved end residues are trimmed from each CDR3. Each record gives: CDR3 protein, V gene, J gene.

CDR3 protein: ASGPRRATGNTIY
V gene: TRBV12-3/TRBV12-4
J gene: TRBJ1-3

CDR3 protein: ASSPGQLDNEKLF
V gene: TRBV12-3/TRBV12-4
J gene: TRBJ1-4

CDR3 protein: ASSFGLAGGETYEQY
V gene: TRBV5-4
J gene: TRBJ2-7

CDR3 protein: ASSLEISGGGDNEQF
V gene: TRBV5-8
J gene: TRBJ2-1

CDR3 protein: ASSPDGLFGNTIY
V gene: TRBV12-3/TRBV12-4
J gene: TRBJ1-3

CDR3 protein: SAPRSGPETQY
V gene: TRBV20-1
J gene: TRBJ2-5

CDR3 protein: ASSRTSGSLETQY
V gene: TRBV4-3
J gene: TRBJ2-5

CDR3 protein: ASSLATYTRNEQF
V gene: TRBV7-9
J gene: TRBJ2-1

CDR3 protein: ASSLTSGWNEQF
V gene: TRBV7-2
J gene: TRBJ2-1

CDR3 protein: ASSLRAGNEQF
V gene: TRBV12-3/TRBV12-4
J gene: TRBJ2-1

CDR3 protein: ASNRVGSTDTQY
V gene: TRBV12-3/TRBV12-4
J gene: TRBJ2-3

CDR3 protein: ASSGGDSGGYT
V gene: TRBV6-1
J gene: TRBJ1-2

CDR3 protein: SAREGGTNTGELF
V gene: TRBV20-1
J gene: TRBJ2-2